Following are 16 T cell receptor beta chains from one sample sequenced in a study of control samples from healthy donors and cancer patients. Sequencing used immunoSEQ multiplex PCR; TCRdb keeps in-frame clones, though not all of them. The sample consists of 77,000 or so clones, about nine tenths of them appearing once. Input material: blood. Receptors originate from a man aged 30 to 39 in good health.

The chain uses TRBV19 and TRBJ1-2; 10 positions match TRBD1. The CDR3 runs to 13 residues. The V segment lost 6 bases and the J segment 2 bases; nucleotides outside the gene matches: 0. Germline V gene lookup returns CDR1 LNHDA and CDR2 SQIVND (reference sequence). In DNA, the CDR3 is TGTGCCAGTAGGGGACAGGGGAACTATGGCTACACCTTC. This sequence encodes CASRGQGNYGYTF.

V and J are TRBV19 and TRBJ2-2, with D perhaps given as TRBD1 or TRBD2 (5 bases each). The CDR3 loop spans 15 amino acids. V lost 4 bases to trimming and J lost 6 bases, with 15 bases between them. Germline V lookup: CDR1 LNHDA, CDR2 SQIVND (reference sequence). The CDR3 here is CASSTWGRGAGELFF. CDR3 in DNA: TGTGCCAGTAGTACCTGGGGCCGGGGAGCCGGGGAGCTGTTTTTT.

This chain connects TRBV6-5 to TRBJ2-7; a weak D match, TRBD1 (6 bases). The CDR3 contains 15 residues. Trimming stripped 6 bases from V and 3 bases from J, with 18 bases between. CDR1 MNHEY and CDR2 SVGAGI come from the germline V gene. The CDR3 reads CASRNTGLKIYEQYF. Here the CDR3 DNA reads TGTGCCAGCAGAAACACAGGGTTAAAAATCTACGAGCAGTACTTC.

The chain joins TRBV5-1 to TRBJ1-4, with 8 nucleotides matching TRBD1. CDR1 and CDR2 (germline): SGHRS, YFSETQ. This CDR3 spans 16 amino acids. Trimming at V came to 4 bases and at J to 7 bases, leaving 12 bases not matched to a gene. Here the CDR3 reads CASSPGQGTLVEKLFF. The CDR3 DNA is TGCGCCAGCAGCCCTGGACAGGGCACACTTGTTGAAAAACTGTTTTTT.

J is TRBJ2-1 and V is TRBV24-1, with D possibly matching TRBD2 (5 bases). The CDR3 loop spans 17 amino acids. Germline-derived CDR1 and CDR2 are KGHDR and SFDVKD. V shed 4 bases and J shed 6 bases, with 21 bases lying between them. Here the CDR3 reads CATSDPFGVSRGNEQFF. The CDR3 DNA sequence: TGTGCCACCAGTGACCCGTTTGGGGTTAGCCGGGGCAATGAGCAGTTCTTC.

CDR3 DNA: TGTGCCATCAGCCCGGGACAAGCAAACACTGAAGCTTTCTTT. Protein sequence: CAISPGQANTEAFF. This chain links TRBV10-3 with TRBJ1-1, with a weak D call TRBD1 (6 bases). Trimming removed 6 bases from V and 2 bases from J, with 13 bases in between. Per the germline V gene, CDR1 is ENHRY and CDR2 is SYGVKD. CDR3 length equals 14 residues.

The chain has TRBV12-3 or TRBV12-4 and TRBJ1-6; D is uncertain. The CDR3 has 12 amino acids. V was cut by 1 base and J by 13 bases, with 8 bases left in between. CDR3 amino acids: CASSLVAGPLHF. DNA of the CDR3: TGTGCCAGCAGTTTAGTAGCGGGCCCCCTCCACTTT.

This chain joins TRBV5-6 and TRBJ1-2, with D possibly TRBD1 on 6 matching bases. The germline gives CDR1 SGHDT, CDR2 YYEEEE. Trimming pared 4 bases from V and 4 bases from J, leaving 14 bases between. The CDR3 totals 14 residues. CDR3 region: CASSRRQELYGYTF. CDR3 in DNA: TGTGCCAGCAGCCGAAGACAGGAACTCTATGGCTACACCTTC.

The rearrangement uses TRBV29-1 and TRBJ1-1; TRBD1 matches 8 bases. CDR3 length: 13 amino acids. Trimming cost V 7 bases and J 3 bases; bases outside gene matches: 7. Germline loops: CDR1 SQVTM, CDR2 ANQGSEA. CDR3 region: CSATTGEDTEAFF. The CDR3 bases are TGCAGCGCCACGACAGGGGAGGACACTGAAGCTTTCTTT.

The gene calls are TRBV30 and TRBJ2-5; no clear D. The CDR3 is made up of 10 amino acids. CDR1 is GTSNPN and CDR2 is SVGIG in the germline V gene (reference sequence). The V gene lost 4 bases and the J gene lost 5 bases, with 5 bases spanning the gap. The CDR3 DNA reads as TGTGCCTGGAAGGCGGAGACCCAGTACTTC. It codes for CAWKAETQYF.

This chain links TRBV5-1 with TRBJ2-7; 9 bases fit TRBD1. In germline, CDR1 is SGHRS, CDR2 YFSETQ. V lost 4 bases to trimming and J lost 5 bases; unmatched junction nucleotides: 7. CDR3 size: 14 residues. CDR3 sequence: CASSAGTGYDEQYF. The CDR3 DNA follows: TGCGCCAGCAGCGCCGGGACAGGGTATGACGAGCAGTACTTC.

The chain couples TRBV6-5 to TRBJ2-2; D is undetermined. Germline CDR1 reads MNHEY; CDR2 reads SVGAGI. The CDR3 is made up of 15 amino acids. The V gene lost 7 bases and the J gene lost 0 bases, with 12 bases spanning the gap. The CDR3, as DNA: TGTGCCAGCAAACCCGGGCGTTCGAACACCGGGGAGCTGTTTTTT. This sequence encodes CASKPGRSNTGELFF.

J is TRBJ2-2 and V is TRBV5-1, with 7 nucleotides matching TRBD1. CDR3 length: 17 residues. Per the germline V gene, CDR1 is SGHRS and CDR2 is YFSETQ. After removal of 0 bases from V and 3 bases from J, the junction contained 8 bases not matched to a gene. The CDR3 region is CASSLDPGQVDTGELFF. In DNA, the CDR3 is TGCGCCAGCAGCTTGGATCCCGGACAGGTGGACACCGGGGAGCTGTTTTTT. The full variable domain, in which reference TRBV5-1 and TRBJ2-2 provide the parts outside the CDR3, is KAGVTQTPRYLIKTRGQQVTLSCSPISGHRSVSWYQQTPGQGLQFLFEYFSETQRNKGNFPGRFSGRQFSNSRSEMNVSTLELGDSALYLCASSLDPGQVDTGELFFGEGSRLTVL.

This clone has a handful of counts. This rearrangement joins TRBV4-1 to TRBJ2-7; D unresolved. The V end lost 4 bases, the J end lost 6 bases, and 19 bases lay between the germline ends. There are 15 residues in the CDR3. The germline V gene encodes CDR1 MGHRA and CDR2 YSYEKL. CDR3 nucleotides: TGCGCCAGCAGCCCCGAACTCGGCAGGATCACCGAGCAGTACTTC. Amino acids: CASSPELGRITEQYF.

The rearrangement links TRBV7-8 to TRBJ1-5; no firm D call. V was trimmed by 7 bases and J by 4 bases, leaving 8 bases between them. This CDR3 has 12 amino acids. Germline CDR1 reads SGHVS; CDR2 reads FQNEAQ. The chain's CDR3 is CASNAGNQPQHF. CDR3 DNA sequence: TGTGCCAGCAACGCCGGGAATCAGCCCCAGCATTTT. The full variable domain, its missing parts supplied by reference TRBV7-8 and TRBJ1-5, is GAGVSQSPRYKVAKRGQDVALRCDPISGHVSLFWYQQALGQGPEFLTYFQNEAQLDKSGLPSDRFFAERPEGSVSTLKIQRTQQEDSAVYLCASNAGNQPQHFGDGTRLSIL.

The chain recombines TRBV5-1 with TRBJ2-3; 7 bases line up with TRBD2. This CDR3 comprises 14 residues. Trimming removed 5 bases from V and 4 bases from J; junction bases left unmatched: 7. Germline loops: CDR1 SGHRS, CDR2 YFSETQ. The CDR3 is CASSETSDSDTQYF. As DNA, the CDR3 is TGCGCCAGCAGTGAAACTAGCGACTCAGATACGCAGTATTTT. Variable domain in full (rest from reference TRBV5-1 and TRBJ2-3): KAGVTQTPRYLIKTRGQQVTLSCSPISGHRSVSWYQQTPGQGLQFLFEYFSETQRNKGNFPGRFSGRQFSNSRSEMNVSTLELGDSALYLCASSETSDSDTQYFGPGTRLTVL.